This T cell receptor beta chain is from a study of T-cell reconstitution after alpha-beta-depleted transplantation in children. General study points: Expanded clones from the graft, numbering several hundred, reportedly supplied alpha-beta T cells about two months after transplant. In some patients, recipient T cells and intrathymic progenitors surviving conditioning explained high day-60 diversity. T cells produced anew were the main source of T-cell counts and diversity one year after transplant.

A TCRbeta library incorporating unique molecular identifiers was prepared. MiXCR, applied by TCRdb to the PCR reads, yields one record per CDR3 protein. The table has roughly 570,000 distinct CDR3 sequences, roughly 30% seen once. In the case of this clonotype: What it recognizes is unknown.

The V gene's germline CDR1 is ENHRY and CDR2 SYGVKD. The CDR3 extends over 13 amino acids. The V segment lost 11 bases and the J segment 5 bases; nucleotides outside the gene matches: 6. The rearrangement joins TRBV10-3 to TRBJ2-1; 10 nucleotides agree with TRBD1. The material sequenced was PBMCs, taken before TCRalphabeta/CD19-depleted stem cell transplant. The source of this sequence is a boy under two years old with Wiskott-Aldrich syndrome, due to receive a stem cell transplant. The DNA of the CDR3 is TGTGCCGCGAGACAGGGGGCCGACAATGAGCAGTTCTTC. Translated: CAARQGADNEQFF.